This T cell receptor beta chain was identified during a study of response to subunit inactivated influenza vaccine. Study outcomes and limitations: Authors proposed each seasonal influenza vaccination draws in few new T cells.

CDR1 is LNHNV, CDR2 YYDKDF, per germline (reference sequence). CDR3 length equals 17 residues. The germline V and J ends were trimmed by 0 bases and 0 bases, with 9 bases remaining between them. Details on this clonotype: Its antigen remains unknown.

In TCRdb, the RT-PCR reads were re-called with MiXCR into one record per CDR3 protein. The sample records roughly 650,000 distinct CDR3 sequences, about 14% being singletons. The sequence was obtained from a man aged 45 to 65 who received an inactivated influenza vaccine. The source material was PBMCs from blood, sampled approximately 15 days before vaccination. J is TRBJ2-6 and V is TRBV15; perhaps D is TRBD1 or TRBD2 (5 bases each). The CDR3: CATSRDGDGSGANVLTF. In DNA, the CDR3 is TGTGCCACCAGCAGAGATGGGGACGGCTCTGGGGCCAACGTCCTGACTTTC.